This entry is about one TCR beta chain. Antigen: not known. V was pared by 6 bases and J by 4 bases, with 12 bases of the junction left unmatched. From germline, CDR1 is SQVTM and CDR2 ANQGSEA. The length of the CDR3 is 16 residues. This entry comes from a study of shared clonotypes between healthy human individuals. Study results and caveats: Rarefaction gave evidence that sorted-subset sequencing remained incomplete despite large depth. In having few donors, the study represented limited genetic and exposure-history diversity. Relative to their counterparts shared across all four donors, non-shared clonotypes exhibited diminished generation probabilities.

Generated by immunoSEQ multiplex PCR, the TCRdb table keeps only in-frame clones and is missing some. The table records about 380,000 clones, 90% to 98% of them present only once. The sequenced material came from memory CD8+ T cells sorted from blood. Subset: CD45RO+ cells pooled with CCR7-negative TemRA cells. The TCR sequence derives from a man aged 30 to 45 in good health. The chain has TRBV29-1 and TRBJ1-1; 12 bases match TRBD1. In nucleotides, the CDR3 is TGCAGCGTCGTCCCGGGACAGGGGGCAAGTAGCACTGAAGCTTTCTTT. This codes for CSVVPGQGASSTEAFF.